Only a few counts were recorded for the clone carrying this T cell receptor (beta chain). Its specificity is not known. The CDR3 is 15 amino acids. The ends were cut back, 2 bases at V and 0 bases at J, with 7 bases in the middle. Germline CDR1 SGHTA, CDR2 FQGNSA. This sample is part of a study of cytomegalovirus exposure and HLA in healthy donors. Study findings and constraints: The dataset shows that most TCR sequences were rare, while some public TCRs occurred in many donors.

PCR primers comprised 60 Vbeta and 13 Jbeta primers. Here immunoSEQ multiplex PCR was the method, and the copy in TCRdb shows in-frame clones only, minus some. Seen here are tens of thousands of clones, approximately 62% observed once, and the top ten hold approximately 4%. What was sequenced was PBMCs. V gene TRBV7-2 combines with J gene TRBJ1-4; the D is unclear. This sequence originates from a male donor in good health and CMV-seropositive. CDR3 amino acids: CASSLTVATNEKLFF. Written as DNA, the CDR3 is TGTGCCAGCAGCTTAACTGTTGCAACTAATGAAAAACTGTTTTTT.